The clone carrying this T cell receptor beta chain was seen a handful of times. Antigen specificity is unknown. The data are from a study of cytomegalovirus exposure and HLA in healthy donors. Trimming removed 8 bases from V and 7 bases from J, with 20 bases in between. The CDR3 runs to 14 residues. Germline loops: CDR1 ENHRY, CDR2 SYGVKD. Study results and caveats: Reportedly, cytomegalovirus status was diagnosed with high sensitivity and specificity. CMV antigen specificity was confirmed in vitro for a few CMV-associated chains.

Primers: 60 Vbeta forward and 13 Jbeta reverse. Method: immunoSEQ multiplex PCR; TCRdb's copy keeps in-frame clones and lacks some. The sample yields approximately 150,000 clones, 70% to 75% seen once. The chain joins TRBV10-3 to TRBJ1-1; D might be TRBD1 (5 bases). The clonotype comes from a man aged 18 to 29 in good health and CMV-seropositive. Specimen: PBMCs. CDR3 in amino acids: CAISLGTSQSEAFF. CDR3 nucleotide sequence: TGTGCCATCTCCCTCGGGACTTCCCAAAGTGAAGCTTTCTTT.